The present T cell receptor beta chain was sequenced within a study of CD8 T cells in Susac syndrome. The germline V gene encodes CDR1 MGHRA and CDR2 YSYEKL. The J segment lost 7 bases and the V segment lost 1 base, leaving 4 bases of the junction unmatched. This CDR3 has 15 residues. The multiple sclerosis controls were treatment-naive patients, and their relapsing-remitting disease was stable or active. Reverse transcription of roughly 0.5 to 1 ug RNA used random hexamers. Across 54 Vbeta and 13 Jbeta, TCR beta CDR3 was amplified with immunoSEQ multiplex PCR. TCRdb independently ran MiXCR on the immunoSEQ multiplex PCR reads; one entry per CDR3 protein. The sample holds over 350,000 distinct CDR3 sequences, 75% to 90% seen once.

The clonotype comes from a human donor with multiple sclerosis. The rearrangement uses TRBV4-1 and TRBJ1-5, with TRBD1 matching over 10 bases. The sequencing input was CD8+ T cells from PBMCs. The CDR3: CASSQAGTGVQPQHF. As DNA, the CDR3 is TGCGCCAGCAGCCAAGCCGGGACAGGGGTCCAGCCCCAGCATTTT.